Listed below are T cell receptor beta chains from one sample, sequenced in a study of metastatic and nonmetastatic thyroid tumors. TCRdb called clones again from the PCR reads with MiXCR. The repertoire consists of around 50,000 clones, with less than 30% occurring once and the leading ten covering 15%. Sequences were obtained from blood. The receptors originated from a female donor with papillary thyroid cancer or a benign thyroid nodule (not recorded which). Some clones in this sample may be carry-over from other donors' samples. Each CDR3 is given with its conserved first and last residue. D genes are given only for firm matches. The size of a clone is reported for some rows only, either as once, few or many, or as a class for expanded clones.

abundance: NA; d_gene: TRBD1; j_gene: TRBJ2-2; v_gene: TRBV9; CDR3aa: CASSERDRSTGELFF; CDR3nt: TGTGCCAGCAGCGAACGGGACAGGAGTACCGGGGAGCTGTTTTTT
abundance: few; d_gene: NA; j_gene: TRBJ2-3; v_gene: TRBV12-3/TRBV12-4; CDR3aa: CASNHRQGRDPLADTQYF; CDR3nt: TGTGCCAGCAATCACAGACAGGGGAGGGACCCTCTGGCAGATACGCAGTATTTT
abundance: NA; d_gene: NA; j_gene: TRBJ1-6; v_gene: TRBV6-1; CDR3aa: CAISDAYYNSPLHF; CDR3nt: TGTGCCATATCGGACGCCTATTATAATTCACCCCTCCACTTT
abundance: few; d_gene: TRBD1; j_gene: TRBJ1-2; v_gene: TRBV24-1; CDR3aa: CATSDHGPGQGGYTF; CDR3nt: TGTGCCACCAGTGATCACGGGCCGGGACAGGGTGGCTACACCTTC
abundance: NA; d_gene: TRBD1; j_gene: TRBJ2-3; v_gene: TRBV18; CDR3aa: CASSPRDRGFLKNPDTQYF; CDR3nt: TGTGCCAGCTCACCACGGGACAGGGGATTTCTTAAAAATCCAGATACGCAGTATTTT
abundance: many; d_gene: TRBD2; j_gene: TRBJ2-1; v_gene: TRBV27; CDR3aa: CASSSRLAGGTNEQFF; CDR3nt: TGTGCCAGCAGTTCCAGACTAGCGGGAGGGACCAATGAGCAGTTCTTC
abundance: NA; d_gene: NA; j_gene: TRBJ2-5; v_gene: TRBV10-2; CDR3aa: CASRGSGEVGETQYF; CDR3nt: TGCGCCAGCAGGGGGTCAGGGGAAGTAGGGGAGACCCAGTACTTC
abundance: few; d_gene: NA; j_gene: TRBJ1-1; v_gene: TRBV10-2; CDR3aa: CASTQGNTEAFF; CDR3nt: TGCGCCAGCACCCAGGGGAACACTGAAGCTTTCTTT
abundance: NA; d_gene: NA; j_gene: TRBJ1-2; v_gene: TRBV20-1; CDR3aa: CSARDHELQNYGYTF; CDR3nt: TGCAGTGCTAGAGATCATGAGCTACAAAACTATGGCTACACCTTC
abundance: NA; d_gene: TRBD1; j_gene: TRBJ2-2; v_gene: TRBV20-1; CDR3aa: CSADDRGNTGELFF; CDR3nt: TGCAGTGCCGACGACAGGGGGAACACCGGGGAGCTGTTTTTT
abundance: few; d_gene: NA; j_gene: TRBJ2-7; v_gene: TRBV6-1; CDR3aa: CASSSTGPSYEQYF; CDR3nt: TGTGCCAGCAGTTCGACAGGTCCTTCCTACGAGCAGTACTTC
abundance: NA; d_gene: NA; j_gene: TRBJ1-2; v_gene: TRBV9; CDR3aa: CASSKETNYGYTF; CDR3nt: TGTGCCAGCAGCAAGGAGACTAACTATGGCTACACCTTC
abundance: few; d_gene: NA; j_gene: TRBJ1-2; v_gene: TRBV25-1; CDR3aa: CASSAQGSGGYTF; CDR3nt: TGTGCCAGCAGTGCCCAGGGCTCCGGTGGCTACACCTTC
abundance: NA; d_gene: TRBD2; j_gene: TRBJ2-7; v_gene: TRBV28; CDR3aa: CASSQLGLAGSYEQYF; CDR3nt: TGTGCCAGCAGCCAACTAGGACTAGCGGGGTCCTACGAGCAGTACTTC
abundance: NA; d_gene: NA; j_gene: TRBJ2-3; v_gene: TRBV9; CDR3aa: CASSGSTKSPSSTDTQYF; CDR3nt: TGTGCCAGCAGCGGGTCTACCAAGTCCCCGTCTAGCACAGATACGCAGTATTTT
abundance: NA; d_gene: TRBD2; j_gene: TRBJ2-3; v_gene: TRBV20-1; CDR3aa: CSALGGRGDTQYF; CDR3nt: TGCAGTGCGTTGGGCGGGAGGGGAGATACGCAGTATTTT
abundance: few; d_gene: NA; j_gene: TRBJ2-3; v_gene: TRBV11-3; CDR3aa: CASQSTGTDTQYF; CDR3nt: TGTGCCAGCCAATCGACAGGCACAGATACGCAGTATTTT
abundance: many; d_gene: TRBD2; j_gene: TRBJ2-1; v_gene: TRBV5-6; CDR3aa: CASSLGGSSYNEQFF; CDR3nt: TGTGCCAGCAGCTTAGGCGGGAGTTCGTACAATGAGCAGTTCTTC
abundance: many; d_gene: NA; j_gene: TRBJ2-1; v_gene: TRBV19; CDR3aa: CATRAYNEQFF; CDR3nt: TGTGCCACCCGGGCCTACAATGAGCAGTTCTTC
abundance: NA; d_gene: TRBD1; j_gene: TRBJ2-7; v_gene: TRBV7-6; CDR3aa: CASSLAAGGEQYF; CDR3nt: TGTGCCAGCAGCTTAGCGGCAGGGGGCGAGCAGTACTTC
abundance: NA; d_gene: TRBD1; j_gene: TRBJ2-3; v_gene: TRBV20-1; CDR3aa: CSAREQGPRVPDTQYF; CDR3nt: TGCAGTGCTAGGGAACAGGGGCCGAGGGTTCCAGATACGCAGTATTTT
abundance: NA; d_gene: NA; j_gene: TRBJ2-7; v_gene: TRBV20-1; CDR3aa: CSAREVGRGSYEQYF; CDR3nt: TGCAGTGCTAGAGAAGTCGGCAGGGGTTCTTACGAGCAGTACTTC
abundance: NA; d_gene: NA; j_gene: TRBJ2-7; v_gene: TRBV4-1; CDR3aa: CASSTTDSSYEQYF; CDR3nt: TGCGCCAGCAGCACGACGGATAGCTCCTACGAGCAGTACTTC
abundance: many; d_gene: TRBD1; j_gene: TRBJ2-1; v_gene: TRBV7-2; CDR3aa: CASSRDSSYNEQFF; CDR3nt: TGTGCCAGCAGCCGGGACAGCTCCTACAATGAGCAGTTCTTC
abundance: NA; d_gene: NA; j_gene: TRBJ2-7; v_gene: TRBV10-3; CDR3aa: CAIRDSGMSSYEQYF; CDR3nt: TGTGCCATCAGGGATAGCGGTATGAGCTCCTACGAGCAGTACTTC
abundance: NA; d_gene: NA; j_gene: TRBJ1-1; v_gene: TRBV3-1; CDR3aa: CASSPLGGDTEAFF; CDR3nt: TGTGCCAGCAGCCCCCTTGGCGGGGACACTGAAGCTTTCTTT
abundance: NA; d_gene: NA; j_gene: TRBJ2-7; v_gene: TRBV20-1; CDR3aa: CSATTGSSYEQYF; CDR3nt: TGCAGTGCCACGACTGGGAGCTCCTACGAGCAGTACTTC
abundance: NA; d_gene: NA; j_gene: TRBJ1-3; v_gene: TRBV6-1; CDR3aa: CASSLRGNSGNTIYF; CDR3nt: TGTGCCAGCAGTTTGAGGGGAAACTCTGGAAACACCATATATTTT
abundance: NA; d_gene: NA; j_gene: TRBJ1-2; v_gene: TRBV12-3/TRBV12-4; CDR3aa: CASSLGLVGGYTF; CDR3nt: TGTGCCAGCAGTTTAGGGCTGGTGGGTGGCTACACCTTC
abundance: few; d_gene: NA; j_gene: TRBJ1-1; v_gene: TRBV19; CDR3aa: CASSSWDTLNTEAFF; CDR3nt: TGTGCCAGTAGTTCGTGGGACACCTTGAACACTGAAGCTTTCTTT
abundance: many; d_gene: NA; j_gene: TRBJ1-6; v_gene: TRBV6-1; CDR3aa: CASTSGSPLHF; CDR3nt: TGTGCCAGCACCAGTGGCTCACCCCTCCACTTT
abundance: few; d_gene: TRBD1; j_gene: TRBJ1-3; v_gene: TRBV25-1; CDR3aa: CASSATQGGSGNTIYF; CDR3nt: TGTGCCAGCAGTGCTACCCAGGGGGGTTCTGGAAACACCATATATTTT
abundance: NA; d_gene: NA; j_gene: TRBJ2-1; v_gene: TRBV3-1; CDR3aa: CASSQVEREQFF; CDR3nt: TGTGCCAGCAGCCAAGTTGAACGGGAGCAGTTCTTC
abundance: NA; d_gene: NA; j_gene: TRBJ1-2; v_gene: TRBV2; CDR3aa: CASSLDSWGYTF; CDR3nt: TGTGCCAGCAGCTTAGACAGCTGGGGCTACACCTTC
abundance: NA; d_gene: TRBD1; j_gene: TRBJ1-2; v_gene: TRBV10-3; CDR3aa: CAISDRLGQGASGYTF; CDR3nt: TGTGCCATCAGTGATCGATTGGGACAGGGGGCGTCGGGCTACACCTTC
abundance: NA; d_gene: TRBD2; j_gene: TRBJ2-1; v_gene: TRBV6-1; CDR3aa: CASSPSGSVYNEQFF; CDR3nt: TGTGCCAGCAGCCCTAGCGGGAGCGTCTACAATGAGCAGTTCTTC
abundance: few; d_gene: TRBD1; j_gene: TRBJ2-5; v_gene: TRBV6-5; CDR3aa: CASSSTGGAVEIQYF; CDR3nt: TGTGCCAGCAGTTCCACAGGGGGCGCGGTAGAGATCCAGTACTTC